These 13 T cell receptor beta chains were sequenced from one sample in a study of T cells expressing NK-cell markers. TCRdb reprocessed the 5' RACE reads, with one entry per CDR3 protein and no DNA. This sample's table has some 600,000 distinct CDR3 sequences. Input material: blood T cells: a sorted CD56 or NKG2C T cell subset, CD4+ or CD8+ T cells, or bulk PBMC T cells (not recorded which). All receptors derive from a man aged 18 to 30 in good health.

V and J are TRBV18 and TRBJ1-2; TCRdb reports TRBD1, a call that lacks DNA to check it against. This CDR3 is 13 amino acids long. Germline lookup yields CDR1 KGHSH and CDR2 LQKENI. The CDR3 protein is CASSPPGGKGYTF.

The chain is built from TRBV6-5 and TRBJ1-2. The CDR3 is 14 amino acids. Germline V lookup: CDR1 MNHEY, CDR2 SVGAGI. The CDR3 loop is CASSYPIDRGGYTF.

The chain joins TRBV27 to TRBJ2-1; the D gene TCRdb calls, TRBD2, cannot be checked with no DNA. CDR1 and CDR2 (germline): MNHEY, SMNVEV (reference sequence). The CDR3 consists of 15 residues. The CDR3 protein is CASGGSGATYNEQFF.

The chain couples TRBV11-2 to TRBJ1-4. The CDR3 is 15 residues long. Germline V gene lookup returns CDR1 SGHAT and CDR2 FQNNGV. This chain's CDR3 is CASSNEVGSREKLFF.

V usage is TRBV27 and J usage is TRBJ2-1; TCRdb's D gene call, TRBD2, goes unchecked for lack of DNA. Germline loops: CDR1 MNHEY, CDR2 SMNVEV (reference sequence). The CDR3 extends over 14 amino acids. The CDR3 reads CASNPGLAMSEQFF.

This chain's CDR3 is CASSRLNRGEKLFF. The V call is TRBV12-3 or TRBV12-4, the J call TRBJ1-4; the D call from TCRdb, TRBD1, cannot be confirmed without DNA. The length of the CDR3 is 14 residues.

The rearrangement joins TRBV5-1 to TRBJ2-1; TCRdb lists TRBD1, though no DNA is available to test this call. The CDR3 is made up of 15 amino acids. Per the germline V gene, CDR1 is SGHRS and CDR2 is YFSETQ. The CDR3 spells CASSAMGTGYNEQFF. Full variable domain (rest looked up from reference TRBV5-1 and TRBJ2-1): KAGVTQTPRYLIKTRGQQVTLSCSPISGHRSVSWYQQTPGQGLQFLFEYFSETQRNKGNFPGRFSGRQFSNSRSEMNVSTLELGDSALYLCASSAMGTGYNEQFFGPGTRLTVL.

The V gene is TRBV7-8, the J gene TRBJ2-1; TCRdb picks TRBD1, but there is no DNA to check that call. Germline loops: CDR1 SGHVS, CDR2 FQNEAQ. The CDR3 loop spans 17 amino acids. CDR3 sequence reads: CASSLMDRTASYNEQFF.

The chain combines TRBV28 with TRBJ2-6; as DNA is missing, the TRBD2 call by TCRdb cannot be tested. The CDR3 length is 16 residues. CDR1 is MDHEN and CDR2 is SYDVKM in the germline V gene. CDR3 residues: CASTSPPGSGANVLTF.

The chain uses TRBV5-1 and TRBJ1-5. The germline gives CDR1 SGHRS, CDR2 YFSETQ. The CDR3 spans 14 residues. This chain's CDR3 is CASSPDGPHQPQHF. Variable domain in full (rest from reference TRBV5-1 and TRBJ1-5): KAGVTQTPRYLIKTRGQQVTLSCSPISGHRSVSWYQQTPGQGLQFLFEYFSETQRNKGNFPGRFSGRQFSNSRSEMNVSTLELGDSALYLCASSPDGPHQPQHFGDGTRLSIL.

The CDR3 reads CATSARGQLGTGELFF. The gene calls are TRBV24-1 and TRBJ2-2; TCRdb selects TRBD1, and the lack of DNA leaves this call unchecked. The CDR3 extends over 16 amino acids. Germline V CDR1 and CDR2: KGHDR, SFDVKD.

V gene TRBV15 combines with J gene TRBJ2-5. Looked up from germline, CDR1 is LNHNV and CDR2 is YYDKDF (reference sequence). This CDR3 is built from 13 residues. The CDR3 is CATSRDLTLTQYF.

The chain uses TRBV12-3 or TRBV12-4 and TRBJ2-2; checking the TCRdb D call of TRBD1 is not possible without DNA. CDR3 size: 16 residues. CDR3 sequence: CASRPGQGLNTGELFF.